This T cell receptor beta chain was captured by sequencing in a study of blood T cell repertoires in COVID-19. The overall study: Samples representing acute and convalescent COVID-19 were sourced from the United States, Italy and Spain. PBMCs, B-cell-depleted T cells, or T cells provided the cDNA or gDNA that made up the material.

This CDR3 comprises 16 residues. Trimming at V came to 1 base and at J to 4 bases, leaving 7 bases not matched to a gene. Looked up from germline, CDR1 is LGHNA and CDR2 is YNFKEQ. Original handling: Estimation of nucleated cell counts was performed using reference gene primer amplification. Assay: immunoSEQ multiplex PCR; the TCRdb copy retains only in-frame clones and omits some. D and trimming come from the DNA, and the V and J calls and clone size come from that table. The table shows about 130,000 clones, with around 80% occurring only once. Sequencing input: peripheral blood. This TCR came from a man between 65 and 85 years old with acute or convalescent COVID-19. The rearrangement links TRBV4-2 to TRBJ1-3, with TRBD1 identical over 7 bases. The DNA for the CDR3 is TGTGCCAGCAGCCAAGGAGACAGGGCAGGGGGAAACACCATATATTTT. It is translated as CASSQGDRAGGNTIYF.